A selection of T cell receptor beta chains follows, all from one sample in a study of cytomegalovirus exposure and HLA in healthy donors. Method: immunoSEQ multiplex PCR; TCRdb's copy keeps in-frame clones and lacks some. Seen here are around 89,000 clones, more than 65% observed once, and the top ten hold about 1.2%. Sequenced input: PBMCs. These receptor sequences come from a girl aged 2-10 years in good health and CMV-seropositive. Both conserved end residues are trimmed from each CDR3. Fields, in order: V gene, CDR3 protein.

V gene: TRBV28; CDR3 protein: ASSSPGQGMVTEAF
V gene: TRBV28; CDR3 protein: ASSLRGTVFGEQY
V gene: TRBV29-1; CDR3 protein: SVSTDSYEQY
V gene: TRBV9; CDR3 protein: ASSAGTSGTMTGELF
V gene: TRBV28; CDR3 protein: ASSFRLLNTEAF
V gene: TRBV7-3; CDR3 protein: ASSLFAGAGYEQY
V gene: TRBV30; CDR3 protein: AWDPSGQLNTGELF
V gene: TRBV12-5; CDR3 protein: ASGLVEPRSGNTIY
V gene: TRBV5-1; CDR3 protein: ASSLAPAGGYNEQF
V gene: TRBV30; CDR3 protein: AWMSLDFPYEQY
V gene: TRBV5-1; CDR3 protein: ASSLAGGDTEAF
V gene: TRBV19; CDR3 protein: ASSTRNTDTQY
V gene: TRBV5-1; CDR3 protein: ASSSKTGDYEQY
V gene: TRBV10-1; CDR3 protein: ASSRDLGAGELF
V gene: TRBV15; CDR3 protein: ATGRGGSQPQH
V gene: TRBV6-6; CDR3 protein: ASSPGQGFNQPQH
V gene: TRBV20-1; CDR3 protein: SAGGTETQY
V gene: TRBV30; CDR3 protein: AWSLRLRETQY
V gene: TRBV5-4; CDR3 protein: ASSLDRELYEQY
V gene: TRBV13; CDR3 protein: ASCGEDYEQY
V gene: TRBV10-3; CDR3 protein: ASQPGYSTDTQY
V gene: TRBV30; CDR3 protein: AWRNYGISNSPLH
V gene: TRBV7-9; CDR3 protein: ASSLGSSRKY
V gene: TRBV4-1; CDR3 protein: ASSLRGGSDQETQY
V gene: TRBV30; CDR3 protein: AWSGSSGSHEQF
V gene: TRBV27; CDR3 protein: ASSFGTGTYEQY
V gene: TRBV7-2; CDR3 protein: ASSLGLVAEAF
V gene: TRBV4-1; CDR3 protein: ASSQADREGQPQH
V gene: TRBV10-2; CDR3 protein: ASKVGGSYEQY
V gene: TRBV6-5; CDR3 protein: ASRGGGEVKTQY
V gene: TRBV27; CDR3 protein: ASSLRGRSYEQY
V gene: TRBV28; CDR3 protein: ASSLFSGSNQETQY
V gene: TRBV15; CDR3 protein: ATSRDPPGPNTEAF
V gene: TRBV30; CDR3 protein: AWSTLPGVDEQY
V gene: TRBV7-6; CDR3 protein: ASSSTGGGYT
V gene: TRBV29-1; CDR3 protein: SSPSGTSGLSDTQY
V gene: TRBV29-1; CDR3 protein: SVRMRNTGELF
V gene: TRBV5-1; CDR3 protein: ASSLDGQMMSEAF
V gene: TRBV4-2; CDR3 protein: ASSQDSETDYNEQF
V gene: TRBV27; CDR3 protein: ASSLSRREDEQF
V gene: TRBV7-2; CDR3 protein: ASSLGGRNNEQF
V gene: TRBV4-1; CDR3 protein: ASSFRGYVGAPDTGELF
V gene: TRBV5-1; CDR3 protein: ASSQGQFATNEKLF
V gene: TRBV5-6; CDR3 protein: ASSWRVKGKNTEAF
V gene: TRBV9; CDR3 protein: ASSVGTGGTREKLF
V gene: TRBV6-1; CDR3 protein: ASSEVHAGLSNYEQY
V gene: TRBV2; CDR3 protein: ASDPRGGPDTQY
V gene: TRBV5-1; CDR3 protein: ASTRGGTENTEAF
V gene: TRBV25-1; CDR3 protein: ASSEFSIASGSRNEQY
V gene: TRBV28; CDR3 protein: ASTATSEYYFSYEQY
V gene: TRBV29-1; CDR3 protein: SVDLRGNTGELF
V gene: TRBV30; CDR3 protein: AWSVRGQPQH
V gene: TRBV6-1; CDR3 protein: ASSATVNTGELF
V gene: TRBV6-5; CDR3 protein: ASRRVGGNEQF
V gene: TRBV25-1; CDR3 protein: ASSEGLLVNEAF
V gene: TRBV20-1; CDR3 protein: SPRRVETQY
V gene: TRBV28; CDR3 protein: ASSLQDYGYT
V gene: TRBV6-5; CDR3 protein: ASSYSSSCEQY
V gene: TRBV5-3; CDR3 protein: ARRDPDRVNTEAF